This entry is about one T cell receptor (beta chain). No antigen is known for it. This sample is part of a study of T-cell reconstitution after alpha-beta-depleted transplantation in children. The CDR3 spans 16 residues. V was pared by 8 bases and J by 2 bases, with 11 bases of the junction left unmatched. CDR1 MDHEN and CDR2 SYDVKM come from the germline V gene. Whole-study results and caveats: In patients about two months after transplant, alpha-beta T cells reportedly arose from several hundred expanded graft clones. Hyperexpanded clones declined; after one year, newly produced T cells mostly supplied diversity.

The library targeted TCRbeta and was prepared with unique molecular identifiers. TCRdb re-analysed the PCR reads in MiXCR, keeping a single row per CDR3 protein. The table shows fewer than 400,000 distinct CDR3 sequences, with 23% occurring only once. The origin of this receptor is a male patient younger than 18 who had a stem cell transplant for acute lymphoblastic leukemia, so the T cells may come from the graft donor. This material consisted of PBMCs, mostly from graft donor cells, taken 180 days after TCRalphabeta/CD19-depleted stem cell transplant. The genes are TRBV28 and TRBJ2-2; TRBD2 aligns across 7 bases. The CDR3 reads CASLPMAGVNTGELFF. The DNA for the CDR3 is TGTGCCAGCCTACCCATGGCGGGAGTAAACACCGGGGAGCTGTTTTTT.